This T cell receptor (beta chain) emerged from a study of tissue T cells after allogeneic stem cell transplantation (dated by TCRdb to 2021 to 2024). About the full investigation: TCR beta repertoires were profiled across many tissues obtained from research autopsies of patients with and without GVHD, as well as in mouse models of GVHD. On the human side, the study was prospective and observational, with no blinding or randomization. Here is what the overall study found, with its caveats: Blood and spleen T cells captured only a limited portion of the TCR repertoire detected in tissues, in both patients and mice. Which tissue TCRs were alloreactive or antigen-specific was not determined in the study, and some clones might have been persisting host cells. Within patients, how anatomically similar the tissues were was a key factor in shaping TCR repertoire composition, regardless of disease or transplant status. Few T cell clones were found to be shared across patients, but shared repertoire signatures across patients were revealed in a tissue-specific fashion by motif-based clustering. The patient cohort was small and clinically heterogeneous, and sampling depth was acknowledged as a limitation.

The library was built by means of the immunoSEQ multiplex PCR assay. TCRbeta CDR3 sequencing was done by Adaptive Biotechnologies at survey depth, reporting CDR3 sequences, V/J genes, productive frequency and template counts. Amplification of TCR beta CDR3 regions started from genomic DNA instead of RNA. From the authors' description of their analysis: Jensen-Shannon divergence was used to quantify pairwise repertoire overlap between tissues, with a value of 1 indicating complete divergence and a value of 0 indicating identical repertoires. Tissues were grouped by single-linkage agglomerative hierarchical clustering of pairwise JSD values, and the clustering results were shown as dendrograms. All patient samples were analyzed with GLIPH2 using simulation_depth 1000, kmer_min_depth 3 and cdr3_length_cutoff 8, and only groups containing more than two unique CDR3s were kept. A standardized tissue-overlap score was generated by extrapolating Jaccard GLIPH-group overlap across patients to a standard repertoire size of 1000 clones. To look at how diversity was associated with clinical or experimental variables, linear mixed-effect models were used, with tissue treated as a fixed effect and individual treated as a random effect. This immuneACCESS table, as held by TCRdb, lists in-frame sequences with V and J called but not all clones. Of the missing ones, under half trace to an unresolved V gene in checked studies; the others have no known cause. V and J calls and clone size are given by that table; D and trimming were obtained from the DNA. The sample table shows 1,500 to 2,000 clones, and 35% to 50% are seen once. The top ten clones comprise around a sixth of the sample.

To note about this clone: Its antigen remains unidentified. In this record, gene identifiers and germline sequences come from the mouse. Sequencing ends 1 residue short of the CDR3 end; the germline J gene provides the rest.

The CDR3 covers 14 residues, taking in both the cysteine and the phenylalanine. Sequencing covers 39 bases of the CDR3, shown here with the frame starting at base 1. The V end loses 0 bases and the J end loses 2 bases, and a stretch of 5 bases separates them. Taken from the germline V gene, the CDR1 and CDR2 loops are LGHNA and YSYQKL. The time point label corresponds to: mouse harvest day 14 after allogeneic transplant. Mouse grafts combined 10^7 T-cell-depleted bone marrow cells with 10^6 splenic CD5+ T cells, given via tail vein injection. GVHD in mice was modeled with a major MHC-mismatch B6 (H2b) into BALB/c (H2d) model, and tissues were profiled at day 7 or 14. On day 7 or 14 post-transplant, mouse tissues and retro-orbital blood were harvested with separate sterile tools for each animal, and livers were flushed beforehand. Before genomic DNA was isolated with the DNeasy Blood & Tissue Kit, mouse tissues were minced with razor blades in buffered saline.

This clonotype originated in a female BALB/c mouse given C57BL/6 T cells with graft-versus-host disease after an allogeneic hematopoietic cell transplant. The sample comprised gut tissue. The V and J segments used are TRBV2 and TRBJ2-1; a tentative D match to TRBD1 spans 5 bases. The CDR3 bases that were read are TGTGCCAGCAGCCAAGACAGGGACTATGCTGAGCAGTTC. Translated, it reads CASSQDRDYAEQF. The CDR3 as a whole reads CASSQDRDYAEQFF.